Shown below are 28 T cell receptor beta chains from a single sample sequenced in a study of T-cell memory formation after mild COVID-19. TCRdb processed the 5' RACE reads anew with MiXCR; each CDR3 protein has one entry. The sample gives about 110,000 distinct CDR3 sequences, approximately 13% of which show up once; around 25% is in the top ten. Sequencing was carried out using PBMCs or a T cell subset sorted from them (not recorded which). The source is an adult woman who had mild COVID-19 (a few samples of this study predate the infection). Cell type and time point are not known.

This clonotype was recorded a few times. This chain links TRBV5-1 with TRBJ2-1; D unresolved. Germline loops: CDR1 SGHRS, CDR2 YFSETQ. Trimming took off 2 bases at V and 0 bases at J, with 6 bases between the two ends. CDR3 size: 14 residues. In DNA form, the CDR3 reads TGCGCCAGCAGCTTCAGCAGCTCCTACAATGAGCAGTTCTTC. Translation: CASSFSSSYNEQFF.

The genes are TRBV5-1 and TRBJ2-7; tentatively, D is TRBD1 (6 bases). Germline lookup yields CDR1 SGHRS and CDR2 YFSETQ. V lost 3 bases, J lost 3 bases, and 13 bases lay in between. This CDR3 spans 14 amino acids. CDR3 in DNA: TGCGCCAGCAGCTCCGACAGGCCATTCTACGAGCAGTACTTC. Its translation is CASSSDRPFYEQYF.

The V gene is TRBV5-1, the J gene TRBJ2-2; D is unresolved. The V end lost 0 bases, the J end lost 7 bases, and 10 bases lay between the germline ends. Germline CDR1 is SGHRS and CDR2 is YFSETQ. There are 14 residues in the CDR3. CDR3 coding DNA: TGCGCCAGCAGCTTGGCTACAGTTGGCGGGGAGCTGTTTTTT. This translates into CASSLATVGGELFF.

Only a few counts were recorded for this clonotype. The chain is built from TRBV6-5 and TRBJ2-3; the match to TRBD2 covers 14 bases. The germline V gene has CDR1 MNHEY and CDR2 SVGAGI. This CDR3 has 18 amino acids. The V segment lost 5 bases and the J segment 3 bases; nucleotides outside the gene matches: 10. As DNA, the CDR3 is TGTGCCAGCAGTCGACTAGCGGGGGGGCTTATAAGTACAGATACGCAGTATTTT. Translating it yields CASSRLAGGLISTDTQYF.

The gene calls are TRBV6-5 and TRBJ2-1, with 11 nucleotides matching TRBD1. Looked up from germline, CDR1 is MNHEY and CDR2 is SVGAGI. The CDR3 is made up of 14 amino acids. J lost 10 bases, V lost 4 bases, and 6 bases had no gene match. CDR3 coding DNA: TGTGCCAGCAGTTTCGGACAGGGGGCTAACGAGCAGTTCTTC. This sequence encodes CASSFGQGANEQFF.

This clonotype has just a few counts. The chain carries TRBV7-6 and TRBJ2-7; D is unresolved. Germline V CDR1 and CDR2: SGHVS, FNYEAQ. The CDR3 runs to 15 residues. V was pared by 1 base and J by 2 bases, with 12 bases between. The CDR3 region has the DNA TGTGCCAGCAGCTTAGAGCCGGACCGAACCTACGAGCAGTACTTC. Residues: CASSLEPDRTYEQYF.

The CDR3 DNA sequence: TGTGCCAGCAGTTTAGTGGACAGAGGCGAGCAGTACTTC. This sequence encodes CASSLVDRGEQYF. The gene calls are TRBV12-3 or TRBV12-4 and TRBJ2-7, with D perhaps TRBD1 (6 bases). V lost 1 base to trimming and J lost 6 bases, with 10 bases between them. This CDR3 is 13 amino acids long.

A few counts support this clonotype. The V call is TRBV21-1, the J call TRBJ1-3; the table's D call TRBD1 went unverified against the DNA. TRBV21-1 represents a pseudogene. This CDR3 comprises 15 residues. CDR3 protein: CASSRQGSGGNTIYF. The CDR3 nucleotides are TGTGCCAGCAGCAGACAGGGTTCGGGCGGAAACACCATATATTTT.

This clonotype appeared many times. For the CDR3, the DNA is TGTGCCACCAGCAGAGACAGGGGATACGAGCAGTACTTC. Residues: CATSRDRGYEQYF. The chain links TRBV15 to TRBJ2-7; possibly TRBD1 for D (6 bases). Germline CDR1 is LNHNV and CDR2 is YYDKDF (reference sequence). This CDR3 is built from 13 residues. The V end was cut by 0 bases, the J end by 4 bases, with 7 bases between.

V is TRBV6-5 and J is TRBJ1-5; D unclear. This CDR3 comprises 17 residues. V was trimmed by 0 bases and J by 7 bases, leaving 19 bases between them. CDR1 and CDR2 (germline): MNHEY, SVGAGI. CDR3 nucleotides: TGTGCCAGCAGTTACTCGAAAGAGCAACTAGCATGGCAGCCCCAGCATTTT. It is translated as CASSYSKEQLAWQPQHF.

The V call is TRBV5-4, the J call TRBJ2-3; 8 nucleotides agree with TRBD2. The CDR3 is 16 residues long. CDR1 SGHNT and CDR2 YYREEE come from the germline V gene (reference sequence). The J segment lost 3 bases and the V segment lost 2 bases, leaving 8 bases of the junction unmatched. The CDR3 spells CASSFAGLVRTDTQYF. CDR3 DNA sequence: TGTGCCAGCAGCTTTGCGGGACTAGTCAGGACAGATACGCAGTATTTT.

The V and J genes are TRBV4-1 and TRBJ1-2; D unresolved. This CDR3 has 13 amino acids. Germline V gene sequence: CDR1 MGHRA, CDR2 YSYEKL. V lost 2 bases and J lost 5, with 9 bases in between. The CDR3 DNA reads as TGCGCCAGCAGCCAACCCTTTTCATATGGCTACACCTTC. Its translation is CASSQPFSYGYTF.

This clonotype was counted a few times. The V call is TRBV9, the J call TRBJ2-3; D gene unclear. Trimming removed 0 bases at V and 1 base at J, with 3 bases between. Germline CDR1 and CDR2: SGDLS and YYNGEE. This CDR3 is 13 amino acids long. The CDR3 sequence: CASSVGGTDTQYF. Written as DNA, the CDR3 is TGTGCCAGCAGCGTAGGTGGCACAGATACGCAGTATTTT.

This clonotype was detected a few times. The rearrangement joins TRBV20-1 to TRBJ2-1; D remains ambiguous. CDR3 length equals 15 residues. The germline V gene has CDR1 DFQATT and CDR2 SNEGSKA (reference sequence). V lost 0 bases and J 4 bases, leaving 13 bases between the germline ends. DNA of the CDR3: TGCAGTGCTAGAGATTCGGCGGATCCTTACAATGAGCAGTTCTTC. It codes for CSARDSADPYNEQFF.

The table lists this clonotype with a few counts. The chain has TRBV24-1 and TRBJ2-2; 10 bases agree with TRBD1. The junction had 5 bases not matched to a gene; V was cut back by 3 bases and J by 5 bases. Germline V CDR1 and CDR2: KGHDR, SFDVKD. This CDR3 has 16 amino acids. The CDR3, as DNA: TGTGCCACCAGTGATCTGGACAGGGGGGAGACCGGGGAGCTGTTTTTT. Translating gives CATSDLDRGETGELFF.

The J gene is TRBJ2-3, the V gene TRBV19, with D unresolved. V dropped 5 bases and J dropped 4 bases, with 13 bases sitting between them. The CDR3 extends over 14 amino acids. The V gene's germline CDR1 is LNHDA and CDR2 SQIVND (reference sequence). The CDR3 sequence is CASSPGLSADTQYF. CDR3 sequence (DNA): TGTGCCAGTAGTCCCGGTCTAAGCGCAGATACGCAGTATTTT.

This clonotype was observed a handful of times. The V gene is TRBV7-9, the J gene TRBJ2-3; D not certain. Trimming pared 8 bases from V and 3 bases from J, leaving 18 bases between. Germline V CDR1 and CDR2: SEHNR, FQNEAQ (reference sequence). This CDR3 contains 15 residues. Written as DNA, the CDR3 is TGTGCCAGCGGCCTTACTACCCTTGGGACAGATACGCAGTATTTT. Translating gives CASGLTTLGTDTQYF.

The chain uses TRBV15 and TRBJ2-1, with 7 bases aligning to TRBD2. This CDR3 region has 15 residues. Germline V lookup: CDR1 LNHNV, CDR2 YYDKDF (reference sequence). V gave up 1 base and J gave up 7 bases; unmatched junction bases: 7. The CDR3 here is CATSRGSRGVNEQFF. DNA of the CDR3: TGTGCCACCAGCAGAGGGTCCCGGGGGGTAAATGAGCAGTTCTTC.

This clonotype turned up a few times. The chain joins TRBV20-1 to TRBJ2-7; D may be TRBD1 or TRBD2 (5 bases each). CDR1 is DFQATT, CDR2 SNEGSKA, per germline (reference sequence). V lost 3 bases to trimming and J lost 0 bases, with 6 bases between them. This CDR3 is 12 amino acids long. The CDR3 loop reads CSARGVSYEQYF. In DNA, the CDR3 is TGCAGTGCTAGGGGGGTCTCCTACGAGCAGTACTTC.

This clonotype was recorded many times. The V gene is TRBV5-1, the J gene TRBJ2-1; 13 bases are shared with TRBD2. The germline gives CDR1 SGHRS, CDR2 YFSETQ. The J segment lost 7 bases and the V segment lost 4 bases, leaving 11 bases of the junction unmatched. The CDR3 covers 17 residues. The CDR3 coding sequence is TGCGCCAGCAGCCCCTCCCCACTAGCGGGGGGGCGTAATGAGCAGTTCTTC. This translates into CASSPSPLAGGRNEQFF.

Many counts were recorded for this clonotype. This chain uses TRBV5-5 with TRBJ2-5; D is uncertain. V was shortened by 1 base and J by 5 bases, with 18 bases between the two germline ends. There are 16 residues in the CDR3. The germline V gene encodes CDR1 SGHKS and CDR2 YYEKEE (reference sequence). Here the CDR3 DNA reads TGTGCCAGCAGCTTGCACGTGGTTGGGGTGCTGGAGACCCAGTACTTC. As protein: CASSLHVVGVLETQYF.

The CDR3 loop is CATSDPGGYYNEQFF. The CDR3 nucleotides are TGTGCCACCAGTGATCCAGGGGGCTATTACAATGAGCAGTTCTTC. V usage is TRBV24-1 and J usage is TRBJ2-1; TRBD1 agrees at 8 bases. V dropped 3 bases and J dropped 4; count of bases not matched to a gene: 4. The germline V gene encodes CDR1 KGHDR and CDR2 SFDVKD. The CDR3 runs to 15 residues.

This clonotype was seen more than once but under ten times. The chain recombines TRBV7-6 with TRBJ2-3; possibly TRBD2 for D (5 bases). Germline V gene data show CDR1 as SGHVS and CDR2 as FNYEAQ. This CDR3 spans 19 amino acids. Trimming pared 1 base from V and 0 bases from J, leaving 20 bases between. CDR3 loop: CASSLGLADWIASTDTQYF. As DNA, the CDR3 is TGTGCCAGCAGCTTAGGGCTAGCAGACTGGATAGCTAGCACAGATACGCAGTATTTT.

The chain employs TRBV7-3 and TRBJ2-1, with TRBD2 matching over 10 bases. V shed 2 bases, J shed 4 bases, and the junction held 2 bases outside the gene matches. From germline, CDR1 is SGHTA and CDR2 FQGTGA. CDR3 size: 15 residues. The CDR3 reads CASSLSSGRYNEQFF. The CDR3 DNA follows: TGTGCCAGCAGCTTATCTAGCGGGAGATACAATGAGCAGTTCTTC.

This clonotype appeared a few times. V is TRBV12-3 or TRBV12-4 and J is TRBJ2-3; a weak D match, TRBD2 (6 bases). V lost 6 bases and J lost 9, with 16 bases in between. This CDR3 has 13 amino acids. As DNA, the CDR3 is TGTGCCAGCAGCCGAGTAGCGGCCGAGACGCAGTATTTT. Translated, it gives CASSRVAAETQYF.

There are many counts of this clonotype. V gene TRBV5-1 combines with J gene TRBJ2-7, with 8 bases fitting TRBD1. Germline V lookup: CDR1 SGHRS, CDR2 YFSETQ. Germline trimming cut 4 bases from V and 4 bases from J; bases unmatched to any gene: 7. The CDR3 has 14 amino acids. This CDR3 is CASSTGTGFYEQYF. CDR3 bases: TGCGCCAGCAGCACCGGGACAGGTTTTTACGAGCAGTACTTC.

This clonotype was seen a few times. The V and J genes are TRBV3-1 and TRBJ2-3, with D perhaps TRBD2 (6 bases). V was clipped by 3 bases and J by 6 bases, with 25 bases between them. Per the germline V gene, CDR1 is LGHDT and CDR2 is YNNKEL (reference sequence). The CDR3 has 18 amino acids. The CDR3 protein is CASSHPYSSVKPEDTQYF. CDR3 sequence (DNA): TGTGCCAGCAGCCATCCGTACTCTAGCGTCAAACCGGAGGATACGCAGTATTTT.

This chain connects TRBV5-6 to TRBJ2-5; D remains ambiguous. Germline V gene lookup returns CDR1 SGHDT and CDR2 YYEEEE. The CDR3 covers 14 residues. V was clipped by 0 bases and J by 1 base, with 7 bases between them. In DNA, the CDR3 is TGTGCCAGCAGCTTGGCTCCAGGCCAAGAGACCCAGTACTTC. Its protein is CASSLAPGQETQYF.